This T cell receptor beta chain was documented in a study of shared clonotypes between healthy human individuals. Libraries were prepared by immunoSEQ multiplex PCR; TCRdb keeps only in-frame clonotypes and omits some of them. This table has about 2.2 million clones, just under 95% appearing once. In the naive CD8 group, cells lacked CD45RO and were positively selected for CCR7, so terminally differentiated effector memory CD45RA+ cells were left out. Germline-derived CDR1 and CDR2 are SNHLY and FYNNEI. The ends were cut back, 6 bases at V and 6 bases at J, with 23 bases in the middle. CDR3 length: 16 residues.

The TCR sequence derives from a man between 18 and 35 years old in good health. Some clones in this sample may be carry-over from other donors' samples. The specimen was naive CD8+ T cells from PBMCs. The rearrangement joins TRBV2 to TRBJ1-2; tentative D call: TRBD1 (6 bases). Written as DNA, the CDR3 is TGTGCCAGCAGCGACCGGGACACCGTGCGAAGAGATGGCTACACCTTC. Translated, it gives CASSDRDTVRRDGYTF.